These T cell receptor beta chains were read from a single sample in a study of blood T cell repertoires in COVID-19. Clones were read by immunoSEQ multiplex PCR, and TCRdb kept only the in-frame ones, dropping some. The sample consists of about half a million clones, 80% to 90% of them appearing once. Sequencing input: peripheral blood. The source is a human donor in a cohort sampled during active COVID-19. Each CDR3 is given with its conserved first and last residue. The order of the fields is clone size, D gene, V gene, J gene, CDR3 DNA, CDR3 protein. D genes are given only for firm matches. Not every row has a clone size; where given, it reads once, few, many or a size class.

>NA|NA|TRBV15|TRBJ1-1
TGTGCCACCGACTCTTCCGGCATGAACACTGAAGCTTTCTTT
CATDSSGMNTEAFF
>NA|TRBD2|TRBV3-1/TRBV3-2|TRBJ2-4
TGTGCCAGCAGCCAAGCGCAACTAGCGGGACTCAAAAACATTCAGTACTTC
CASSQAQLAGLKNIQYF
>NA|NA|TRBV5-1|TRBJ2-5
TGCGCCAGCAGCTTGGGGATCGGGAGCGGCCAAGAGACCCAGTACTTC
CASSLGIGSGQETQYF
>NA|TRBD1|TRBV28|TRBJ1-2
TGTGCCAGCAACCGACAGGGGGCGGGCTATGGCTACACCTTC
CASNRQGAGYGYTF
>NA|NA|TRBV9|TRBJ2-1
TGTGCCAGCAGCCCCAGGGCGGACAATGAGCAGTTCTTC
CASSPRADNEQFF
>once|TRBD1|TRBV7-2|TRBJ1-6
TGTGCCAGCAGCTCGGACAGGGGCTCCTATAATTCACCCCTCCACTTT
CASSSDRGSYNSPLHF
>NA|TRBD1|TRBV4-2|TRBJ1-5
TGTGCCAGCAGCCAAGCTGCCGGACAGGGAGGTATCAAAGCATGGCCCCAGCATTTT
CASSQAAGQGGIKAWPQHF
>NA|NA|TRBV28|TRBJ1-6
TGTGCCAGCAGACCAGATTATTCACCCCTCCACTTT
CASRPDYSPLHF
>NA|TRBD1|TRBV30|TRBJ1-2
TGTGCCTGGAGTGTACAGGGGGCGGTCGGCTACACCTTC
CAWSVQGAVGYTF
>NA|NA|TRBV2|TRBJ1-6
TGTGCCAGCAGTGAATACCGCCATGAACAACCAGATAATTCACCCCTCCACTTT
CASSEYRHEQPDNSPLHF
>NA|NA|TRBV11-3|TRBJ2-2
TGTGCCAGCAGCTTAGACTCCAACACCGGGGAGCTGTTTTTT
CASSLDSNTGELFF
>NA|TRBD2|TRBV4-1|TRBJ2-3
TGCGCCAGCAGCCAAGTCCCCCGTCAGCGGGAGAAGACAGATACGCAGTATTTT
CASSQVPRQREKTDTQYF
>NA|NA|TRBV25-1|TRBJ1-1
TGTGCCAGCTCAGGGTTTGAAGCTTTCTTT
CASSGFEAFF
>once|NA|TRBV7-6|TRBJ1-1
TGTGCCAGCAGCTCGACAGAGGTTTGGAACACTGAAGCTTTCTTT
CASSSTEVWNTEAFF
>NA|NA|TRBV7-2|TRBJ1-1
TGTGCCAGCAGCTTATATCCGGACACTGAAGCTTTCTTT
CASSLYPDTEAFF
>NA|TRBD2|TRBV14|TRBJ2-7
TGTGCCAGCAGTCCCCGTTACTCACTAGCGGGAGTTGGAAGGGGAAACGAGCAGTACTTC
CASSPRYSLAGVGRGNEQYF
>NA|NA|TRBV7-6|TRBJ2-7
TGTGCCAGCGCCTTAAGGGGGGACAGCCCCTACGAGCAGTACTTC
CASALRGDSPYEQYF
>NA|NA|TRBV6-5|TRBJ1-1
TGTGCCAGCAGTTCTACAGGGCGACCTGAAGCTTTCTTT
CASSSTGRPEAFF
>NA|TRBD1|TRBV10-3|TRBJ1-5
TGTGCCATCAGTGAGTCGGAAGTGAACAGGGGCTATAGCAATCAGCCCCAGCATTTT
CAISESEVNRGYSNQPQHF
>NA|TRBD2|TRBV9|TRBJ2-2
TGTGCCAGCAGCGTAGCGGGCGGGAGGAACACCGGGGAGCTGTTTTTT
CASSVAGGRNTGELFF
>NA|NA|TRBV11-2|TRBJ2-3
TGTGCCAGCAGCATCCCGGGGGGCACAGATACGCAGTATTTT
CASSIPGGTDTQYF
>NA|TRBD1|TRBV19|TRBJ2-3
TGTGCCAGTACTACAGGGGGTGGCACAGATACGCAGTATTTT
CASTTGGGTDTQYF
>NA|NA|TRBV16|TRBJ1-5
TGTGCCAGCAGCCAAGCACTAAGGAATCAGCCCCAGCATTTT
CASSQALRNQPQHF
>NA|NA|TRBV9|TRBJ1-2
TGTGCCAGCAGCGCCGGGACACACTATGGCTACACCTTC
CASSAGTHYGYTF
>NA|NA|TRBV19|TRBJ2-7
TGTGCCAGTAGCCCCCGGACACGTACTTACGAGCAGTACTTC
CASSPRTRTYEQYF
>NA|NA|TRBV19|TRBJ1-4
TGTGCCAGTAGTATAACGAGGGCCGGTAATGAAAAACTGTTTTTT
CASSITRAGNEKLFF
>NA|NA|TRBV2|TRBJ1-5
TGTGCCAGCAGAGCAAACAGGGAAAATCAGCCCCAGCATTTT
CASRANRENQPQHF